These T cell receptor beta chains were read from a single sample in a study of CD8 T cells in ankylosing spondylitis. TCRdb reprocessed the 5' RACE reads with MiXCR, giving one entry per CDR3 protein. The table has some 450,000 distinct CDR3 sequences, about a sixth seen once. The specimen was blood, either unsorted or a sorted T cell fraction (not recorded which). The receptor source for this set is a male donor with ankylosing spondylitis. CDR3s include the opening cysteine and the closing phenylalanine or tryptophan. The D gene is left open where the match is weak. Clone size is given for some rows only: seen once, a few or many times, or a class if the clone is expanded.

d_call: .
v_call: TRBV27
clone_size: .
j_call: TRBJ2-5
cdr3_nt: TGTGCCAGCAGTTTAGAGGGACGCCTGGGGGTAGAGACCCAGTACTTC
cdr3_aa: CASSLEGRLGVETQYF

d_call: .
v_call: TRBV12-3/TRBV12-4
clone_size: few
j_call: TRBJ1-2
cdr3_nt: TGTGCCAGCAGTTTCAGCAACTATGGCTACACCTTC
cdr3_aa: CASSFSNYGYTF

d_call: .
v_call: TRBV12-3/TRBV12-4
clone_size: many
j_call: TRBJ2-3
cdr3_nt: TGTGCCAGCAGAATTCGGGATCAAGGCACAGATACGCAGTATTTT
cdr3_aa: CASRIRDQGTDTQYF

d_call: TRBD1
v_call: TRBV4-3
clone_size: few
j_call: TRBJ2-3
cdr3_nt: TGCGCCAGCAGCCAATCACCGGGACAGGGCACAGATACGCAGTATTTT
cdr3_aa: CASSQSPGQGTDTQYF

d_call: .
v_call: TRBV5-1
clone_size: many
j_call: TRBJ2-3
cdr3_nt: TGCGCCAGCAGCTTGGAGCCAGGGGCTAGCACAGATACGCAGTATTTT
cdr3_aa: CASSLEPGASTDTQYF

d_call: .
v_call: TRBV6-5
clone_size: few
j_call: TRBJ1-1
cdr3_nt: TGTGCCAGCAGTTACTCGATGGGGCAGGAGGGGACTGAAGCTTTCTTT
cdr3_aa: CASSYSMGQEGTEAFF

d_call: TRBD1
v_call: TRBV12-3/TRBV12-4
clone_size: few
j_call: TRBJ1-2
cdr3_nt: TGTGCCAGCAGGCCCAATTCGGGACAGACCTATGGCTACACCTTC
cdr3_aa: CASRPNSGQTYGYTF

d_call: .
v_call: TRBV24-1
clone_size: few
j_call: TRBJ1-1
cdr3_nt: TGTGCCACCAGTGATGGGGCCGTCGGGGACACTGAAGCTTTCTTT
cdr3_aa: CATSDGAVGDTEAFF

d_call: .
v_call: TRBV10-3
clone_size: few
j_call: TRBJ1-6
cdr3_nt: TGTGCCGCTTCCCCAGCCGGGAGTCAATATAATTCACCCCTCCACTTT
cdr3_aa: CAASPAGSQYNSPLHF

d_call: TRBD1
v_call: TRBV12-3/TRBV12-4
clone_size: few
j_call: TRBJ1-2
cdr3_nt: TGTGCCAGCAGTCAGCGACAGGGGGCGAGCTATGGCTACACCTTC
cdr3_aa: CASSQRQGASYGYTF

d_call: .
v_call: TRBV5-5
clone_size: many
j_call: TRBJ1-1
cdr3_nt: TGTGCCAGCAGCCCCCGGGGGACAATGAACACTGAAGCTTTCTTT
cdr3_aa: CASSPRGTMNTEAFF

d_call: TRBD2
v_call: TRBV5-1
clone_size: .
j_call: TRBJ2-1
cdr3_nt: TGCGCCAGCGGCAGACTAGCGGGGGGACCATACAATGAGCAGTTCTTC
cdr3_aa: CASGRLAGGPYNEQFF

d_call: TRBD1
v_call: TRBV20-1
clone_size: few
j_call: TRBJ1-2
cdr3_nt: TGCAGTGCTAGAGATCTGGGACAGCCGACCTATGGCTACACCTTC
cdr3_aa: CSARDLGQPTYGYTF

d_call: TRBD2
v_call: TRBV29-1
clone_size: .
j_call: TRBJ2-5
cdr3_nt: TGCAGCGCACGGACTAGCGGTGTTCAAGAGACCCAGTACTTC
cdr3_aa: CSARTSGVQETQYF

d_call: TRBD1
v_call: TRBV9
clone_size: .
j_call: TRBJ1-3
cdr3_nt: TGTGCCAGCCAGACAGGGGAGGGAAACACCATATATTTT
cdr3_aa: CASQTGEGNTIYF

d_call: .
v_call: TRBV6-1
clone_size: few
j_call: TRBJ2-4
cdr3_nt: TGTGCCAGCAGTGAAGGAGATCAGGGATCCAAAAACATTCAGTACTTC
cdr3_aa: CASSEGDQGSKNIQYF

d_call: .
v_call: TRBV2
clone_size: .
j_call: TRBJ2-5
cdr3_nt: TGTGCCAGCAGTTGGGTGGAGCAAGAGACCCAGTACTTC
cdr3_aa: CASSWVEQETQYF

d_call: .
v_call: TRBV12-3/TRBV12-4
clone_size: few
j_call: TRBJ2-5
cdr3_nt: TGTGCCAGCACTACAACCCCCTCCGGACAAGAGACCCAGTACTTC
cdr3_aa: CASTTTPSGQETQYF

d_call: .
v_call: TRBV9
clone_size: few
j_call: TRBJ2-3
cdr3_nt: TGTGCCAGCAGCGTATCCCCCACAGATACGCAGTATTTT
cdr3_aa: CASSVSPTDTQYF

d_call: .
v_call: TRBV2
clone_size: few
j_call: TRBJ2-2
cdr3_nt: TGTGCCAGCAGTGAAGCGTTTGGATCCACCGGGGAGCTGTTTTTT
cdr3_aa: CASSEAFGSTGELFF

d_call: TRBD2
v_call: TRBV5-1
clone_size: few
j_call: TRBJ2-1
cdr3_nt: TGCGCCAGCAGCCGCACTAGCGGGTTTTCCTACAATGAGCAGTTCTTC
cdr3_aa: CASSRTSGFSYNEQFF

d_call: .
v_call: TRBV27
clone_size: .
j_call: TRBJ2-6
cdr3_nt: TGTGCCAGCAGTTTATCCTCGGCCAACGTCCTGACTTTC
cdr3_aa: CASSLSSANVLTF

d_call: .
v_call: TRBV25-1
clone_size: .
j_call: TRBJ1-2
cdr3_nt: TGTGCCAGCAGTGATACAGGCTATGGCTACACCTTC
cdr3_aa: CASSDTGYGYTF